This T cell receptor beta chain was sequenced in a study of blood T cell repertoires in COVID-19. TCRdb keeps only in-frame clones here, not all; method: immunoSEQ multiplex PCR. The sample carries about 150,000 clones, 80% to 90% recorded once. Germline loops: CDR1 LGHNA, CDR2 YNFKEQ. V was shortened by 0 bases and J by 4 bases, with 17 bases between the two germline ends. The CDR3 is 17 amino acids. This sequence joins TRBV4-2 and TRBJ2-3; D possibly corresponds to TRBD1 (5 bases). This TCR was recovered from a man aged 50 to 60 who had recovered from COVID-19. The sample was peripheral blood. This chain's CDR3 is CASSQDFRELGPDTQYF. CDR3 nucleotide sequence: TGTGCCAGCAGCCAAGATTTTCGAGAGTTGGGGCCAGATACGCAGTATTTT.